This TCR beta chain derives from a study of technical replicates of blood from a few donors. Some clones are missing from TCRdb's copy, which holds only in-frame ones; the method was immunoSEQ multiplex PCR. The profile shows tens of thousands of clones, 85% to 95% of them singletons. The CDR3 is made up of 18 amino acids. V was pared by 0 bases and J by 0 bases, with 8 bases of the junction left unmatched. The germline CDR1 and CDR2 sequences are SGHDT and YYEEEE. The rearrangement links TRBV5-6 to TRBJ1-5, with 8 bases lining up with TRBD1. Sequenced input: T cells isolated from PBMCs. The clonotype comes from a human donor in good health. The DNA for the CDR3 is TGTGCCAGCAGCTTGGGAGACAGGGGACACTATAGCAATCAGCCCCAGCATTTT. Protein product: CASSLGDRGHYSNQPQHF.